This record looks at one T cell receptor beta chain sequence and its context. Repertoires were generated with immunoSEQ multiplex PCR, while TCRdb's copy carries only in-frame clones and drops some. The sample contains 25,000 to 30,000 clones, around 82% of which appear only once. The data originate from a study of blood T cell repertoires in COVID-19. As for the study in general: COVID-19 samples from acute and convalescent phases originated in the United States, Italy and Spain. Nucleic acid was either cDNA or gDNA, and it came from T cells, B-cell-depleted T cells, or PBMCs.

CDR3 length equals 15 residues. Germline V lookup: CDR1 LGHNA, CDR2 YNFKEQ. Trimming at V came to 10 bases and at J to 2 bases, leaving 11 bases not matched to a gene. The chain couples TRBV4-2 to TRBJ1-1, with TRBD1 matching 9 bases. Sequenced sample: peripheral blood. This clonotype originated in a man between 65 and 85 years old with active COVID-19. CDR3 amino acids: CATSPGTGPNTEAFF. The CDR3 bases are TGTGCCACAAGCCCGGGGACAGGGCCCAACACTGAAGCTTTCTTT.